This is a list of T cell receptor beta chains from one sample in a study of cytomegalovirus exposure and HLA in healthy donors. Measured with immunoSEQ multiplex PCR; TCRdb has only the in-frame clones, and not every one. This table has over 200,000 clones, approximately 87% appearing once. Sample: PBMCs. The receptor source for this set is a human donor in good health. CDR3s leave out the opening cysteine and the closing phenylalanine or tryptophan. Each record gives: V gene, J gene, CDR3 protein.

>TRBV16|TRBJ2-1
ASSHHRVAGGYNEQF
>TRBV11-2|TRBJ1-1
ASSLGSLMNTEAF
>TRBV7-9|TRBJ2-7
SSSPSSSSYEQY
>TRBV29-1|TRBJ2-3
SAMRDRAAGGDTQY
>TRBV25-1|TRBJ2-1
ASRRGAGGPYNEQF
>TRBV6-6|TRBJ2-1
ASSSPTGGSEQF
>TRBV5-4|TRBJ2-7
ASSVRDRVYEQY
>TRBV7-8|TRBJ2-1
ASSIPPWTDGTSWGGDNEQF
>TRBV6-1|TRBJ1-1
ASEVGQLNTEAF
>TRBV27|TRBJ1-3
ASSYSGTSGIGPSGNTIY
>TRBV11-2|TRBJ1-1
ASQQGANTEAF
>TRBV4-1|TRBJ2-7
ASSQDILAGAIPYEQY
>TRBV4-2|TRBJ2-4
ASSREEKAKNIQY
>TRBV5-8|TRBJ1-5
ASSLNRVGGNQPQH
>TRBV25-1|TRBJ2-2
ATKGAQGGELF
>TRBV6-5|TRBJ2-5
ASTSAGVETQY
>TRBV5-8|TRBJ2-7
ASSLAVRLAGAHEQY
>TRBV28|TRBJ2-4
ASSLGGQGKNIQY
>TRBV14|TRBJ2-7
ASSQDPLYEQY
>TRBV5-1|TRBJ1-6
ASSFLSASGTGFATLH
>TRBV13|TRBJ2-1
ASSFLLAGSNEQF
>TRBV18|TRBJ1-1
ASSPSQGVGNTEAF
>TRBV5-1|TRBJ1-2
ASSSGQGRRDGYT
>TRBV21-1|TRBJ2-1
ASTRLAGYNEQF
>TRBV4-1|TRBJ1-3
ASSQNDRFSGNTIY
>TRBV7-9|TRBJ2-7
ASSLQVGTVYEQY
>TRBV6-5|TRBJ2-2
ASSDRDTGELF
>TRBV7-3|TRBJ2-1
ASSFAPPGLAGAVEQF
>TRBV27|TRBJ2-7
ASSLSAGGLGAFEQY
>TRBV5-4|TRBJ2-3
ASSLSGLGTDTQY
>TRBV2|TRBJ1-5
ASRKGQGDQPQH
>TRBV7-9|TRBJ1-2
ASSLAWSQVGGYT
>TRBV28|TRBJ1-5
ASSFLGTDFGNQPQH
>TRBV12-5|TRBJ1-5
ASARLDRLNQPQH
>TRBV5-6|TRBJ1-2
ASSLDRVFLT
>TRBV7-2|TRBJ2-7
ASRPQGSGGGYEQY
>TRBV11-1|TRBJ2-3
ASSPGGVRTDTQY
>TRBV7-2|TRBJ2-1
ASSPYGTSDYNEQF
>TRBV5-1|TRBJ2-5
ASSLRSWYLGETQY
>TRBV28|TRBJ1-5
ASSFPPATGGGQPQH
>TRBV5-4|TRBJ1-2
ASSLETVDYGYT